This TCR beta chain was retrieved from a study of neoadjuvant anti-PD-1 for oral cavity cancer. Overall study context: Non-progressing patients received a fourth nivolumab dose near day 43, then surgery on days 50-56. Points from the study as a whole: Higher pretreatment blood Treg/Th17 ratios correlated with higher pretreatment blood and lower post-treatment tumor TCRbeta clonality.

This clone showed up just a few times. Its specificity is unknown. Germline assignment: CDR1 MNHEY and CDR2 SMNVEV (reference sequence). Trimming pared 3 bases from V and 5 bases from J, leaving 13 bases between. The CDR3 is 14 residues long. The repertoire was sequenced with immunoSEQ multiplex PCR; TCRdb's copy has only in-frame clones and lacks some. This sample has about 9,300 clones, with approximately 61% found just once. The origin of this receptor is a person between 40 and 85 years old with oral cavity squamous cell carcinoma. This chain connects TRBV27 to TRBJ1-1; D gene uncertain. The sample here was tumor tissue, taken before nivolumab (anti-PD-1) treatment. The CDR3 bases are TGTGCCAGCAGTTTCTCGCTTTCGGGAACTGAAGCTTTCTTT. Amino acids: CASSFSLSGTEAFF.